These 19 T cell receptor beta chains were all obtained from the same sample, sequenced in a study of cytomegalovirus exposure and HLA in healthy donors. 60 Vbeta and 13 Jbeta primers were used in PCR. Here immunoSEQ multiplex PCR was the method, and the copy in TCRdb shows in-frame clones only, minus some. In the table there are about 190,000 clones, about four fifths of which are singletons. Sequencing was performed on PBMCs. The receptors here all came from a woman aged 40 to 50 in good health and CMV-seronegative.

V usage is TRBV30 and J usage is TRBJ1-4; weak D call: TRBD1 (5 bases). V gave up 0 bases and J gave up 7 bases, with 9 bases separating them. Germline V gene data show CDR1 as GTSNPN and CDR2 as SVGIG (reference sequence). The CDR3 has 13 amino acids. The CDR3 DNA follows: TGTGCCTGGAGTGTTGTTCAGGGTGAAAAACTGTTTTTT. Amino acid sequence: CAWSVVQGEKLFF.

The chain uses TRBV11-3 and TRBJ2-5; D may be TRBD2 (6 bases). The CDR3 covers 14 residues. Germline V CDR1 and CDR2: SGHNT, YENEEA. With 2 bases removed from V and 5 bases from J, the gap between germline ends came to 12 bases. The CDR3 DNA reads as TGTGCCAGCAGCTTAATGGCCCTAGCGGAGACCCAGTACTTC. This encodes CASSLMALAETQYF.

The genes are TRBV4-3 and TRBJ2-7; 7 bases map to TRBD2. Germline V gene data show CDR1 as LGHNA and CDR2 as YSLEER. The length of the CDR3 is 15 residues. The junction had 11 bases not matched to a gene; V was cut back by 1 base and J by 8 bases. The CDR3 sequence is CASSQGTLLAFQQYF. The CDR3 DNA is TGCGCCAGCAGCCAAGGCACCTTACTAGCGTTTCAGCAGTACTTC.

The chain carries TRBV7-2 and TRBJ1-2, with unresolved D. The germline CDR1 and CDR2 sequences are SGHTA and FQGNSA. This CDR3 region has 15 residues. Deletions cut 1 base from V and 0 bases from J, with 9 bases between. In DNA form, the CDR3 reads TGTGCCAGCAGCTTAGGGGCTCAGGCTAACTATGGCTACACCTTC. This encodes CASSLGAQANYGYTF.

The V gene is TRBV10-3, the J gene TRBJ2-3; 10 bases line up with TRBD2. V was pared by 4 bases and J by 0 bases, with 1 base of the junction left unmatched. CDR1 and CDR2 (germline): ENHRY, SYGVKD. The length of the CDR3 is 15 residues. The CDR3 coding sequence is TGTGCCATCAGTGGGACTAGCGGTAGCACAGATACGCAGTATTTT. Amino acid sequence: CAISGTSGSTDTQYF.

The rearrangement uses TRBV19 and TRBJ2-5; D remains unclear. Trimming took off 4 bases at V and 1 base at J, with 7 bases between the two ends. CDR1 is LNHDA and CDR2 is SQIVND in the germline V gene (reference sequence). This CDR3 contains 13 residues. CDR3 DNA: TGTGCCAGTAGTACCGGAGTCCAAGAGACCCAGTACTTC. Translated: CASSTGVQETQYF. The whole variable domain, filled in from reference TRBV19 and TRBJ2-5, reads DGGITQSPKYLFRKEGQNVTLSCEQNLNHDAMYWYRQDPGQGLRLIYYSQIVNDFQKGDIAEGYSVSREKKESFPLTVTSAQKNPTAFYLCASSTGVQETQYFGPGTRLLVL.

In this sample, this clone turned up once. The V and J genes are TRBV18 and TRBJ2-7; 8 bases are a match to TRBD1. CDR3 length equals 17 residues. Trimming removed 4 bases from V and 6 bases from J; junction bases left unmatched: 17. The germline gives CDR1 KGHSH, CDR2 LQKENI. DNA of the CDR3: TGTGCCAGCTCACTAGCCGGGACAGGTTCGGGGCCCTCCGAGCAGTACTTC. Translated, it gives CASSLAGTGSGPSEQYF.

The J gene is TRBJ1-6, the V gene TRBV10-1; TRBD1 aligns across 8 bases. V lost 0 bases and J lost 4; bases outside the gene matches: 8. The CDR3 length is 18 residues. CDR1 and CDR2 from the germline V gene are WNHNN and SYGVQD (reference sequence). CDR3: CASSESTGANWYNSPLHF. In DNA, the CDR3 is TGCGCCAGCAGTGAGTCGACAGGGGCGAATTGGTATAATTCACCCCTCCACTTT.

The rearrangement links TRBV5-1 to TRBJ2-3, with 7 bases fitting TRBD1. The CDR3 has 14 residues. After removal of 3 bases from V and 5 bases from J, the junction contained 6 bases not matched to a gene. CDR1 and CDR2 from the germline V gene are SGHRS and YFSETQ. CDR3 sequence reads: CASSWAGGQDTQYF. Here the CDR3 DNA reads TGCGCCAGCAGCTGGGCAGGGGGTCAAGATACGCAGTATTTT.

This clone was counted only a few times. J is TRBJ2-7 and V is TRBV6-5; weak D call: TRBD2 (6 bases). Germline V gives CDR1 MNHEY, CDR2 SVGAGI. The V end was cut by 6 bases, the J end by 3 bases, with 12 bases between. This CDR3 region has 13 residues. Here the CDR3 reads CASRGRTNYEQYF. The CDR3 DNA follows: TGTGCCAGCAGAGGTAGGACTAACTACGAGCAGTACTTC.

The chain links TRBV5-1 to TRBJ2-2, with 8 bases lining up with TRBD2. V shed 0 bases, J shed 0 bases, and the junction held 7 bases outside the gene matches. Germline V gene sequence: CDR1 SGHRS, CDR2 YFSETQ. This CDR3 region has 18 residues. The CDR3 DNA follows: TGCGCCAGCAGCTTGGCATTAGCGGGATGGGCGAACACCGGGGAGCTGTTTTTT. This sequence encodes CASSLALAGWANTGELFF.

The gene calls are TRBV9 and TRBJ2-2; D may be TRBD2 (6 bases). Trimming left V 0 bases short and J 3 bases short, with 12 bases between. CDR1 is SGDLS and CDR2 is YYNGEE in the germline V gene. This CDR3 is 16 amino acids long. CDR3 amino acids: CASSVGASVDTGELFF. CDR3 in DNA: TGTGCCAGCAGCGTAGGGGCTAGCGTAGACACCGGGGAGCTGTTTTTT.

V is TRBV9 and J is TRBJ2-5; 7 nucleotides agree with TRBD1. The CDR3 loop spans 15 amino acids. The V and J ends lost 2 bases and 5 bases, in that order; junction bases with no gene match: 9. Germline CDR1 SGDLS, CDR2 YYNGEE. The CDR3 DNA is TGTGCCAGCAGCGTTATGACAGGGCGGGTTGAGACCCAGTACTTC. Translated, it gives CASSVMTGRVETQYF.

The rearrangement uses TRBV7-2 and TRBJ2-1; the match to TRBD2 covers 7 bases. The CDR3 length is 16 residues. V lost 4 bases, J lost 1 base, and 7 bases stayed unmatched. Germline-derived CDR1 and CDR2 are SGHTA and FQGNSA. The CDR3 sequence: CASSYPLAKSYNEQFF. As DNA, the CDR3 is TGTGCCAGCAGCTACCCACTAGCGAAGTCCTACAATGAGCAGTTCTTC.

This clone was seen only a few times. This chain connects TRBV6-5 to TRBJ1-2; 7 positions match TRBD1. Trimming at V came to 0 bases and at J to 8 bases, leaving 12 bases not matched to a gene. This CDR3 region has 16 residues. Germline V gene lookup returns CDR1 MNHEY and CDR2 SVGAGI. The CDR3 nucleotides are TGTGCCAGCAGTTACTCGGGGACAGCCTCACCGGGGGGCTACACCTTC. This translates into CASSYSGTASPGGYTF.

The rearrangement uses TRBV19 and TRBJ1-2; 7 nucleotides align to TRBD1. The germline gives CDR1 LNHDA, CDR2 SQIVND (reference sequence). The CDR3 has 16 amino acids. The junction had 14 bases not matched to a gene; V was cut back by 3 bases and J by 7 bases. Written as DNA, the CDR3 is TGTGCCAGTAGTATTGGCTCCCTCGGAGGGGGCCTTGGCTACACCTTC. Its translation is CASSIGSLGGGLGYTF.

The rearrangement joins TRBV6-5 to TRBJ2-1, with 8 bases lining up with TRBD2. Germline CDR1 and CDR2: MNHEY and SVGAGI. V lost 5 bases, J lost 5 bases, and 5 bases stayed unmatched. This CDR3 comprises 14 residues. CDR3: CASSRLAPNNEQFF. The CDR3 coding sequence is TGTGCCAGCAGTCGACTAGCGCCTAACAATGAGCAGTTCTTC.

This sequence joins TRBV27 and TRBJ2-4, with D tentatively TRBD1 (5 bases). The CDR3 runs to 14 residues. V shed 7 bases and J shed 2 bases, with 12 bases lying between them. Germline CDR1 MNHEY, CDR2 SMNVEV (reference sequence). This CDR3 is CASMSSGTKNIQYF. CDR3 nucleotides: TGTGCCAGCATGAGTTCAGGGACCAAAAACATTCAGTACTTC.

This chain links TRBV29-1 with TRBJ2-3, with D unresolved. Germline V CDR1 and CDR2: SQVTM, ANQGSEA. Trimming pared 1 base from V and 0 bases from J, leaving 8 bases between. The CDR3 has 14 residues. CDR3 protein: CSVEGPVSTDTQYF. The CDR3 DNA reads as TGCAGCGTTGAAGGGCCCGTTAGCACAGATACGCAGTATTTT.